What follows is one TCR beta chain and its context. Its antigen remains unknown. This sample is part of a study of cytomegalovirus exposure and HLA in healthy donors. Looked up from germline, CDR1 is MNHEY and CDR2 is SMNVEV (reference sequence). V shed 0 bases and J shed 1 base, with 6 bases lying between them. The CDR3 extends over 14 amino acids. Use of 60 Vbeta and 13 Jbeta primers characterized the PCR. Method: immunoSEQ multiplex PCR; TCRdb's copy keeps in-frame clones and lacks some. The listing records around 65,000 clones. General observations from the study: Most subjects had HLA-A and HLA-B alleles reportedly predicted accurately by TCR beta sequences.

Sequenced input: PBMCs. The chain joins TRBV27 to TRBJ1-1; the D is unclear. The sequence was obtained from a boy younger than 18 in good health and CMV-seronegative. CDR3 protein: CASSLSNGNTEAFF. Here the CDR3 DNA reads TGTGCCAGCAGTTTATCGAACGGGAACACTGAAGCTTTCTTT.